This T cell receptor (beta chain) derives from a study of control samples from healthy donors and cancer patients. Measured with immunoSEQ multiplex PCR; TCRdb has only the in-frame clones, and not every one. The table has tens of thousands of clones, just under 90% seen once; the top ten hold less than 6%. The CDR3 extends over 14 amino acids. J lost 3 bases, V lost 7 bases, and 6 bases had no gene match. Germline values: CDR1 SQVTM, CDR2 ANQGSEA. The sequencing input was blood. The clonotype originates from a man between 45 and 60 years old in good health. This sequence joins TRBV29-1 and TRBJ2-5, with 12 bases that match TRBD2. The CDR3 DNA reads TGCAGCGCCGTGGGACTAGCGGGCAAAGAGACCCAGTACTTC. This encodes CSAVGLAGKETQYF.